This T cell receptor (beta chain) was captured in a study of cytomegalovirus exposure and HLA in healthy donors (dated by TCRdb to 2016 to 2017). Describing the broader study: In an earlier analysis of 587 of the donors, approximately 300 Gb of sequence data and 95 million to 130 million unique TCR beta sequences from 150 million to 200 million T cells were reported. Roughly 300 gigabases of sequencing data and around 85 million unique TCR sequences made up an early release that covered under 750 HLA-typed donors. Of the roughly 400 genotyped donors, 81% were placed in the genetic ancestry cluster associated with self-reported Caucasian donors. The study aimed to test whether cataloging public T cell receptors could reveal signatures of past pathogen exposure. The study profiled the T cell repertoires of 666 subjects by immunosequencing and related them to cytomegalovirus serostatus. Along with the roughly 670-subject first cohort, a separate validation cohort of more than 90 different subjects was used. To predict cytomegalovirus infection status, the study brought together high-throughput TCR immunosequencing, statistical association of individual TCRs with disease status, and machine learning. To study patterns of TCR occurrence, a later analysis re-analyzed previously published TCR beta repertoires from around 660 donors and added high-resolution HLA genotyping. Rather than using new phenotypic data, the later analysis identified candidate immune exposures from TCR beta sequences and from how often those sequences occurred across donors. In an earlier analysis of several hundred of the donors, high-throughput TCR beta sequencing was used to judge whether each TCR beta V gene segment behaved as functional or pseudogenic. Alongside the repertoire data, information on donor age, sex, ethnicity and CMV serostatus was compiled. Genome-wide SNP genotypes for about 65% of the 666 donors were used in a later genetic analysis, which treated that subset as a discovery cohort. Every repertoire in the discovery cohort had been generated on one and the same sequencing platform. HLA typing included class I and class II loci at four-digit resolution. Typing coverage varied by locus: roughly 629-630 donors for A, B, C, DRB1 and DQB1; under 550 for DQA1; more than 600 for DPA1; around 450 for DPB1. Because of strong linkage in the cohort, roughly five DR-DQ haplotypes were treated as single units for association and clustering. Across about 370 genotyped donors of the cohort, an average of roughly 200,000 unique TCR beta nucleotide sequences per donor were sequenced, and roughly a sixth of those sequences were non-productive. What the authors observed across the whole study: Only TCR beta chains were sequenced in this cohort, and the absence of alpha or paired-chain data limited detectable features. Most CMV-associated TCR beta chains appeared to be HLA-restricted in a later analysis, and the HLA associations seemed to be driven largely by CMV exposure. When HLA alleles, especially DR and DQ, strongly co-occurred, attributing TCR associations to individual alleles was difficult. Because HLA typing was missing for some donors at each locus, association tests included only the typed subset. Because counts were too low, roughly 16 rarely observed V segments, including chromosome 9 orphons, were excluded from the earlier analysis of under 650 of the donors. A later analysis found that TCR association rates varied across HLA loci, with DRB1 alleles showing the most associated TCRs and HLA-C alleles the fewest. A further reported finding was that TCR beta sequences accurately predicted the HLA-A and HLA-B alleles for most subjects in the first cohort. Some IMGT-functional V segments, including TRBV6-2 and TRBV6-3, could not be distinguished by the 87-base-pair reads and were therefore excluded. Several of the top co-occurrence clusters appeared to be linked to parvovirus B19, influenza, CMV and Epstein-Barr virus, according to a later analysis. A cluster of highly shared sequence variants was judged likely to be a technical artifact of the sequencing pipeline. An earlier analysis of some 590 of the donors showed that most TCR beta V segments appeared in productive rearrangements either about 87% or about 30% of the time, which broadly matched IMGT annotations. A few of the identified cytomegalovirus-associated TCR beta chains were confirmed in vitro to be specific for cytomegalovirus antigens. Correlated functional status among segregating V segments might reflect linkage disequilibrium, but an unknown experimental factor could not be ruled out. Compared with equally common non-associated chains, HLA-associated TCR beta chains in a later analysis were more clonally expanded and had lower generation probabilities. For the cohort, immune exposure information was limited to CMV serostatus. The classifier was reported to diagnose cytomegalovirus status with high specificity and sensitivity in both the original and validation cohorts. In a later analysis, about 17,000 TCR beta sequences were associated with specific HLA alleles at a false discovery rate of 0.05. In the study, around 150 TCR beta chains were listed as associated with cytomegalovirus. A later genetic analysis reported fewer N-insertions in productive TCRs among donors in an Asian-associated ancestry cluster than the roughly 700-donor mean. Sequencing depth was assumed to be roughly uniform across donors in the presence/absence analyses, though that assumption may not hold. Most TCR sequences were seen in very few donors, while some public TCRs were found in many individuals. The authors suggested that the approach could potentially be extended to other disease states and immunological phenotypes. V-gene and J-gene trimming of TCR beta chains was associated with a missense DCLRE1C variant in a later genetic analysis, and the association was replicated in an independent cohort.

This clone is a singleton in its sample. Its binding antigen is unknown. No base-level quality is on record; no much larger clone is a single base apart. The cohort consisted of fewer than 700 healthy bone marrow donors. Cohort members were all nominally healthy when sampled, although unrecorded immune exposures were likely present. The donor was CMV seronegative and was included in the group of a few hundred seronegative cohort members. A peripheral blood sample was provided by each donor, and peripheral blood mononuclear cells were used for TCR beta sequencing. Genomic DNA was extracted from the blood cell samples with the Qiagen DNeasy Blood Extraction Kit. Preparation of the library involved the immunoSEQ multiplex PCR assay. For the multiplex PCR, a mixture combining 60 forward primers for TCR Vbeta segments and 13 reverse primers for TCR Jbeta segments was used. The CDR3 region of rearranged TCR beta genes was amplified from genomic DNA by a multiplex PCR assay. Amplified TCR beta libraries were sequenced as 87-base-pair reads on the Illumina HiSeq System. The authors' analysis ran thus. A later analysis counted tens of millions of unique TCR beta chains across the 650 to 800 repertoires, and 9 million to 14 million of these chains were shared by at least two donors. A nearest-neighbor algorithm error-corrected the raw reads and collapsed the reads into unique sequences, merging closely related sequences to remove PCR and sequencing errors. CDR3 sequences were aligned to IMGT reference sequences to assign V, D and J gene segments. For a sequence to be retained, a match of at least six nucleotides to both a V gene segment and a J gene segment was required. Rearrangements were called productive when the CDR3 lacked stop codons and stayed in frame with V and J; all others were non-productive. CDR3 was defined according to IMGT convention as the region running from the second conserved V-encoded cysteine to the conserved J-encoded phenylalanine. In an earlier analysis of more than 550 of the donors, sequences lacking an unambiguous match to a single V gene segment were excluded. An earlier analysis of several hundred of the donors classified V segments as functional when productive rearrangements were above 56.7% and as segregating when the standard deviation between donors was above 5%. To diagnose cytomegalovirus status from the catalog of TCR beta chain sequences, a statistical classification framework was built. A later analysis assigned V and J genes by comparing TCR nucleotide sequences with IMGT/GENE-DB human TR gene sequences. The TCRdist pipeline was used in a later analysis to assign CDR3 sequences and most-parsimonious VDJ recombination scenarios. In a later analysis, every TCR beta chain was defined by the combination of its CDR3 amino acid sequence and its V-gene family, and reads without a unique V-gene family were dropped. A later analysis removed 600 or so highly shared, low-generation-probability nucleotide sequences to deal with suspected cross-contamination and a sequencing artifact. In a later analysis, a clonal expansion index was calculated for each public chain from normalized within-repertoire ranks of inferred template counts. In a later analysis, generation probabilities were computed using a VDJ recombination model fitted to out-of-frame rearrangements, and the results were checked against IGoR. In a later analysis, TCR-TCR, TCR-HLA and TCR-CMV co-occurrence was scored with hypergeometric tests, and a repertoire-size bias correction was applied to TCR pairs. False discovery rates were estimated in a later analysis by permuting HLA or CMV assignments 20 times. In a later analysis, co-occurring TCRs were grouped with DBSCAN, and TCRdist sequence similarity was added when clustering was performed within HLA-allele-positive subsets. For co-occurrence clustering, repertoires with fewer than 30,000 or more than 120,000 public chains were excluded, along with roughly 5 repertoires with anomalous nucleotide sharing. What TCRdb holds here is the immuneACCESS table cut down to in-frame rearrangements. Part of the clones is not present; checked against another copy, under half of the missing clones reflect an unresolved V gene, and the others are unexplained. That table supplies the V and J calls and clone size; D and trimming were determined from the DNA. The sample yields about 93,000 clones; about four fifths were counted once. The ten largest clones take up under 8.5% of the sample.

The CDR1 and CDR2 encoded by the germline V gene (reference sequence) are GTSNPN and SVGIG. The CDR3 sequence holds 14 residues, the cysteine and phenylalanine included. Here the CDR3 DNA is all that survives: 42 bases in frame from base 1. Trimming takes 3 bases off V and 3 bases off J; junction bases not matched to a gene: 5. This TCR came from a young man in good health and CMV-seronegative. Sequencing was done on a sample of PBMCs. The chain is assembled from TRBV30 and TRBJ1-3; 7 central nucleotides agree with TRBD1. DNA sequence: TGTGCCTGGAGCACAGGGGTTATTGGAAACACCATATATTTT. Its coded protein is CAWSTGVIGNTIYF. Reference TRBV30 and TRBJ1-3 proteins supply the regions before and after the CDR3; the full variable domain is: SQTIHQWPATLVQPVGSPLSLECTVEGTSNPNLYWYRQAAGRGLQLLFYSVGIGQISSEVPQNLSASRPQDRQFILSSKKLLLSDSGFYLCAWSTGVIGNTIYFGEGSWLTVV.